This TCR beta chain emerged from a study of shared clonotypes between healthy human individuals. Per the germline V gene, CDR1 is SNHLY and CDR2 is FYNNEI. The germline V and J ends were trimmed by 4 bases and 5 bases, with 12 bases remaining between them. The CDR3 runs to 14 residues. This clone came up a few times. What it recognizes is unknown. Notes on the study in general: Unshared clonotypes carried lower generation probabilities than those common to all four donors. Naive CD4 clonotype sharing across several donors was about 5.3%. As a rule, naive subsets had a larger estimated richness than memory subsets.

The repertoire was sequenced with immunoSEQ multiplex PCR; TCRdb's copy has only in-frame clones and lacks some. The table includes roughly 2,500,000 clones, roughly 93% detected once. The sequence came from a man between 18 and 29 years old in good health. Some clones in this sample may be carry-over from other donors' samples. Sequencing was performed on naive CD4+ T cells from PBMCs. The sample's subset: CD45RA+ positively selected. This chain uses TRBV2 with TRBJ1-5; TRBD1 is a possible D gene (6 bases). The CDR3 bases are TGTGCCAGCAGTGCCGGACAGCCGCATCAGCCCCAGCATTTT. Translating gives CASSAGQPHQPQHF.